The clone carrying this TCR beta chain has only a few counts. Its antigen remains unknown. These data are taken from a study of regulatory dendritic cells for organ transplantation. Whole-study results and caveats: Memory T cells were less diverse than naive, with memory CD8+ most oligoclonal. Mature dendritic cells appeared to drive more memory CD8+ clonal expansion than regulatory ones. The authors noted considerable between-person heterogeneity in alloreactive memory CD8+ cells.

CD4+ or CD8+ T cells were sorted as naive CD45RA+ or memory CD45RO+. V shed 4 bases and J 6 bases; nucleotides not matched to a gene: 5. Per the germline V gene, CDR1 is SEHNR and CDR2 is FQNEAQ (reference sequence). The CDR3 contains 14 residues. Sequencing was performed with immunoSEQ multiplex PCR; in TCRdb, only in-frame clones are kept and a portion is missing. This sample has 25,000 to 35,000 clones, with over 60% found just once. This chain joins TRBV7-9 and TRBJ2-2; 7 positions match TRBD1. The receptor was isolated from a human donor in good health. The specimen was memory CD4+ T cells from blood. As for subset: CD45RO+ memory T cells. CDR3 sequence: CASSYTGDAGELFF. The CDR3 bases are TGTGCCAGCAGCTACACAGGGGATGCCGGGGAGCTGTTTTTT.